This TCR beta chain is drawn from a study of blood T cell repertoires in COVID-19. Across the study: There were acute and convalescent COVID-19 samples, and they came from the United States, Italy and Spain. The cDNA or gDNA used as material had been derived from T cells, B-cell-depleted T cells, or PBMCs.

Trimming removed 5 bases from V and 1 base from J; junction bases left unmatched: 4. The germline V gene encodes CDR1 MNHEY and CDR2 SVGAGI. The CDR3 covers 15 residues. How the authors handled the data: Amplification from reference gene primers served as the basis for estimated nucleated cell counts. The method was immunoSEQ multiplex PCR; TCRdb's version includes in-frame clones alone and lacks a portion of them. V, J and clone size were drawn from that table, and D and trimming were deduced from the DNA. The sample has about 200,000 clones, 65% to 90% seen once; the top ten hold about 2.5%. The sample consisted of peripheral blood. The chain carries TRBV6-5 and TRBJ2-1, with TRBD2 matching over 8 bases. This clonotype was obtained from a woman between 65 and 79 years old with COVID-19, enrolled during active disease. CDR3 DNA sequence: TGTGCCAGCAGTCGGACTAGCTCTTCCTACAATGAGCAGTTCTTC. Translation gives CASSRTSSSYNEQFF.